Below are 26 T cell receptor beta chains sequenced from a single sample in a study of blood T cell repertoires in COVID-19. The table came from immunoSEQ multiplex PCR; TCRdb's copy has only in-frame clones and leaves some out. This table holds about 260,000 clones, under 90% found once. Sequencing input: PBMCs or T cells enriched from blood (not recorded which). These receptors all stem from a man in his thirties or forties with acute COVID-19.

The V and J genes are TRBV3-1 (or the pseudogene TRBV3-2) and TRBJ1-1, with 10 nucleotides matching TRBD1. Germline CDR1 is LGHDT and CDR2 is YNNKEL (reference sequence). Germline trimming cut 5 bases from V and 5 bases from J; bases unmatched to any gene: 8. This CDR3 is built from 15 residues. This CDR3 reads CASSALTGGATEAFF. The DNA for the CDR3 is TGTGCCAGCAGCGCACTGACAGGGGGCGCGACTGAAGCTTTCTTT.

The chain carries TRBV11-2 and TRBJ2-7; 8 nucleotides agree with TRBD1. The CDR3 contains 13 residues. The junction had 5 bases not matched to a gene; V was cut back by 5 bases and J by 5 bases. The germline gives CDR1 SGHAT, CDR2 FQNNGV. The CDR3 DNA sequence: TGTGCCAGCAGCACACGGACAGGGAACGAGCAGTACGTC. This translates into CASSTRTGNEQYV.

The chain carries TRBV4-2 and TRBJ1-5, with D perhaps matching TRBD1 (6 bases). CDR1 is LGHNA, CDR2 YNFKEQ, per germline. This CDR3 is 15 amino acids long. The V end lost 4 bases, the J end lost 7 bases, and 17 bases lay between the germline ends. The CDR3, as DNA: TGTGCCAGCAGCCCAGGGACATCGGCGGACCAGCCCCAGCATTTT. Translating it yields CASSPGTSADQPQHF.

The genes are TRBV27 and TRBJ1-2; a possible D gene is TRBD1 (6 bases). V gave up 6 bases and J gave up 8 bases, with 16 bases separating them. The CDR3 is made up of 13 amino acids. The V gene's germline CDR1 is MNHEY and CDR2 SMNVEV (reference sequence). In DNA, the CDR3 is TGTGCCAGCAGCCTCGGTAGGGGGGGCGGCTACACCTTC. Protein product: CASSLGRGGGYTF.

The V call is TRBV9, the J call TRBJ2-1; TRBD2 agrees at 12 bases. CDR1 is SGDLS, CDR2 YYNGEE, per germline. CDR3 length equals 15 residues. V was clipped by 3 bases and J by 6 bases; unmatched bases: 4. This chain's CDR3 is CASSETSGRGNEQFF. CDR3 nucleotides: TGTGCCAGCAGCGAGACTAGCGGGAGAGGCAATGAGCAGTTCTTC.

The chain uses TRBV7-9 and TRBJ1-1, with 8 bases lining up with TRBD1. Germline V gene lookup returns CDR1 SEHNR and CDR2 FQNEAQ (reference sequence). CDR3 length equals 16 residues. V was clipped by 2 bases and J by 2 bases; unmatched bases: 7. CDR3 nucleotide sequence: TGTGCCAGCAGCTTACAACAGGGGGGAATTAACACTGAAGCTTTCTTT. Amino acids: CASSLQQGGINTEAFF.

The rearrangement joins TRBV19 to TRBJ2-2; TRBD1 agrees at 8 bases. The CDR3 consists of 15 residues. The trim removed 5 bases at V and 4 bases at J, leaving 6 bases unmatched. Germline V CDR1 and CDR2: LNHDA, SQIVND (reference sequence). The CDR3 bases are TGTGCCAGTAGTGGGAGGACAGGGAGCACCGGGGAGCTGTTTTTT. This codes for CASSGRTGSTGELFF.

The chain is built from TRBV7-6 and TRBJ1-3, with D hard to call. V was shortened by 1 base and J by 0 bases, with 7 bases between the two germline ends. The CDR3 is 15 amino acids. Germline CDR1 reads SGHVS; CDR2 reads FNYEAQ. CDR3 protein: CASSLGESSGNTIYF. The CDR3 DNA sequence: TGTGCCAGCAGCTTAGGCGAGAGCTCTGGAAACACCATATATTTT.

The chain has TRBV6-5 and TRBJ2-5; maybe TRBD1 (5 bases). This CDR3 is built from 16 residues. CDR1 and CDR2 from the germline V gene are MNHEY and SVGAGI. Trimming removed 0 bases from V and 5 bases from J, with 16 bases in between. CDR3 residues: CASSYSASGWVETQYF. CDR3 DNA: TGTGCCAGCAGTTACTCAGCTTCAGGGTGGGTTGAGACCCAGTACTTC.

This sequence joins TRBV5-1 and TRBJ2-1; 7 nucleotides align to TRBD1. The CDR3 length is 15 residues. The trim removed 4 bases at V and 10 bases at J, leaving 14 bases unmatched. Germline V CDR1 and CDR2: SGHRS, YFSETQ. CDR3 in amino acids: CASSPITEGAKEQFF. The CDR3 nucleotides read TGCGCCAGCAGCCCCATAACCGAGGGGGCGAAAGAGCAGTTCTTC.

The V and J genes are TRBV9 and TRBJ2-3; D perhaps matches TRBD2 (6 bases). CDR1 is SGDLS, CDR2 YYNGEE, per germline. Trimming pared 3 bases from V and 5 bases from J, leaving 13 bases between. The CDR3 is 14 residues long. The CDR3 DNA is TGTGCCAGCAGCGCCGGGAGTCAGGGAGATACGCAGTATTTT. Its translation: CASSAGSQGDTQYF. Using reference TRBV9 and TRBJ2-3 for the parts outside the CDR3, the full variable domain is DSGVTQTPKHLITATGQRVTLRCSPRSGDLSVYWYQQSLDQGLQFLIQYYNGEERAKGNILERFSAQQFPDLHSELNLSSLELGDSALYFCASSAGSQGDTQYFGPGTRLTVL.

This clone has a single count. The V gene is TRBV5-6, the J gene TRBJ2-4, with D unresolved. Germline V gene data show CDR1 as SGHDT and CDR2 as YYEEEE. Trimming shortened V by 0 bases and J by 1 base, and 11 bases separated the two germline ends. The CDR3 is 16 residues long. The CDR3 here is CASSLGLGTAKNIQYF. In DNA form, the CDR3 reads TGTGCCAGCAGCTTGGGTCTGGGCACCGCCAAAAACATTCAGTACTTC. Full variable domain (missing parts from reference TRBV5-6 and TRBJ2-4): DAGVTQSPTHLIKTRGQQVTLRCSPKSGHDTVSWYQQALGQGPQFIFQYYEEEERQRGNFPDRFSGHQFPNYSSELNVNALLLGDSALYLCASSLGLGTAKNIQYFGAGTRLSVL.

CDR3 coding DNA: TGTGCCAGCAGCCCAGGGACTAGCGACCAAGAGACCCAGTACTTC. Translating gives CASSPGTSDQETQYF. The chain carries TRBV11-2 and TRBJ2-5, with 10 bases aligning to TRBD2. The CDR3 has 15 residues. CDR1 is SGHAT, CDR2 FQNNGV, per germline. J lost 0 bases, V lost 5 bases, and 3 bases had no gene match.

CDR3 region: CASSLKDSTYEQYV. In nucleotides, the CDR3 is TGTGCCAGCTCACTAAAGGACAGTACCTACGAGCAGTACGTC. The chain recombines TRBV18 with TRBJ2-7; tentative D call: TRBD1 (6 bases). Trimming stripped 4 bases from V and 2 bases from J, with 12 bases between. CDR3 length: 14 residues. Germline V gene data show CDR1 as KGHSH and CDR2 as LQKENI.

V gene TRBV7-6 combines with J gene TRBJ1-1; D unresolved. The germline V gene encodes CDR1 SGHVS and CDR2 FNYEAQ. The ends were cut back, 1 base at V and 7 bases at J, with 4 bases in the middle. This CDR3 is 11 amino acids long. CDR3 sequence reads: CASSLDREAFF. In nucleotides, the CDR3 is TGTGCCAGCAGCTTAGATCGTGAAGCTTTCTTT. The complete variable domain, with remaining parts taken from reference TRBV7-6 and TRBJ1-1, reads GAGVSQSPRYKVTKRGQDVALRCDPISGHVSLYWYRQALGQGPEFLTYFNYEAQQDKSGLPNDRFSAERPEGSISTLTIQRTEQRDSAMYRCASSLDREAFFGQGTRLTVV.

As DNA, the CDR3 is TGTGCCAGCAGCCAAGATCTAGCGGGGGCCTACAATGAGCAGTTCTTC. Protein: CASSQDLAGAYNEQFF. This chain uses TRBV3-1 (or the pseudogene TRBV3-2) with TRBJ2-1, with 10 bases identical to TRBD2. Germline assignment: CDR1 LGHDT and CDR2 YNNKEL (reference sequence). Trimming removed 0 bases from V and 2 bases from J; junction bases left unmatched: 1. This CDR3 has 16 residues.

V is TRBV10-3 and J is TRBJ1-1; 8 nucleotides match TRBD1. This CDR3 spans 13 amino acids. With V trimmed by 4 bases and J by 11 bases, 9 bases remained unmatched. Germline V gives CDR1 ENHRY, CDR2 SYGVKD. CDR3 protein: CAISAGQGEGAFF. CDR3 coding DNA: TGTGCCATCAGTGCCGGACAGGGAGAGGGGGCTTTCTTT.

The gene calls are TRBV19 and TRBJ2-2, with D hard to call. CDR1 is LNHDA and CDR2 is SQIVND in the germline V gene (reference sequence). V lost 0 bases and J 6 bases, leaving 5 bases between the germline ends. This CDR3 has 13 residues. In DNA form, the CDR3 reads TGTGCCAGTAGTATAGACAGGCCCGGGGAGCTGTTTTTT. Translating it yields CASSIDRPGELFF.

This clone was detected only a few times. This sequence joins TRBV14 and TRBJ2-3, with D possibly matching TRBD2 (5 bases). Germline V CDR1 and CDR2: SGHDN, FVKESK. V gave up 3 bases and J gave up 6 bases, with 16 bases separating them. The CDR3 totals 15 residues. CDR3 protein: CASSQALWRWDTQYF. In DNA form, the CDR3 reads TGTGCCAGCAGCCAGGCCCTCTGGAGGTGGGATACGCAGTATTTT.

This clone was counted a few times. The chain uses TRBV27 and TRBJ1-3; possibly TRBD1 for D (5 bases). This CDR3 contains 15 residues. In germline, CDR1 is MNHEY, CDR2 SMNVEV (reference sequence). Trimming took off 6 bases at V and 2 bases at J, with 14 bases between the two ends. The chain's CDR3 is CASSRGRGAGNTIYF. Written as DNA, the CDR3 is TGTGCCAGCAGCCGCGGGCGGGGGGCTGGAAACACCATATATTTT.

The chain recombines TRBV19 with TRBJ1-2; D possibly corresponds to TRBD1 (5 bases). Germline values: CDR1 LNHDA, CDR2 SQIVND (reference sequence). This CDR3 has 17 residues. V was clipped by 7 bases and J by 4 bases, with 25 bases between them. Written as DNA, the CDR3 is TGTGCCAGTACCCATGCCTTACCGGGAGGGGAACCCTATGGCTACACCTTC. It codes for CASTHALPGGEPYGYTF.

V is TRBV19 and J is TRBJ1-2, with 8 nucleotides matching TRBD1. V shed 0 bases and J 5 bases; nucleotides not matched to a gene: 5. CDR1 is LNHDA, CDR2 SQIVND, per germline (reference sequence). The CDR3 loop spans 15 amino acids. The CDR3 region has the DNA TGTGCCAGTAGTATAGACGGCAGGGGGCTGTATGGCTACACCTTC. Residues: CASSIDGRGLYGYTF.

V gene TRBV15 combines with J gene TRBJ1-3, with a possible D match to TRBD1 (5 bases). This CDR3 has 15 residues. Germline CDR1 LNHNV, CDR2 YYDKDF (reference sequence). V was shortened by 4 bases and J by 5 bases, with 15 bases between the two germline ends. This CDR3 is CATSNSGIRRNTIYF. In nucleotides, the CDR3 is TGTGCCACCAGCAACTCAGGGATTAGGAGAAACACCATATATTTT.

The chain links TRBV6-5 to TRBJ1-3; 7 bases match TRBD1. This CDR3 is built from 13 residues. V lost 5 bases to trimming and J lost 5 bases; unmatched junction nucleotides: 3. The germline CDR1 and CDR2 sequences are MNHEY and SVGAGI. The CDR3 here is CASSRDSRNTIYF. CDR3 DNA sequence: TGTGCCAGCAGTCGGGACAGTAGAAACACCATATATTTT.

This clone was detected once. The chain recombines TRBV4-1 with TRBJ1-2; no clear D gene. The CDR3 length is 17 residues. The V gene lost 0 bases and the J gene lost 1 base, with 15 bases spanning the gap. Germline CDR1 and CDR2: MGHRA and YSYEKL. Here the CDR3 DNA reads TGCGCCAGCAGCCAAGATTTTTCTAGAGTAGATAACTATGGCTACACCTTC. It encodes CASSQDFSRVDNYGYTF.

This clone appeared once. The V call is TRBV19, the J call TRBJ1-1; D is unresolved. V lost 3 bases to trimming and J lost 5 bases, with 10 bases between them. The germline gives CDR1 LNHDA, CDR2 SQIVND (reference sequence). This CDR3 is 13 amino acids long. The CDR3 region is CASSIGSGTEAFF. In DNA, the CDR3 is TGTGCCAGTAGTATTGGGAGTGGAACTGAAGCTTTCTTT.